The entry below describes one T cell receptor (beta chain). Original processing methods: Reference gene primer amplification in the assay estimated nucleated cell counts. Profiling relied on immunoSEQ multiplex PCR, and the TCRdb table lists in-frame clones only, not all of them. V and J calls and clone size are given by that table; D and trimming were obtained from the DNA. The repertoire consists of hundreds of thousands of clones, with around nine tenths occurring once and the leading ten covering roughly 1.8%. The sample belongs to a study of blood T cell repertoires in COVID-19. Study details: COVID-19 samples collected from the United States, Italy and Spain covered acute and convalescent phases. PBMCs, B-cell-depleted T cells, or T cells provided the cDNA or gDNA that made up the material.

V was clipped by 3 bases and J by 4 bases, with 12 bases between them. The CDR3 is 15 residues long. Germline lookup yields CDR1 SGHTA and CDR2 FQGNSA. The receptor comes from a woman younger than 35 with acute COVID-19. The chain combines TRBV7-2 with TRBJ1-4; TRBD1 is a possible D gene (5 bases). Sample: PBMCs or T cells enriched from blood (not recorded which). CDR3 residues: CASSFGGVLNEKLFF. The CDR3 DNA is TGTGCCAGCAGCTTTGGGGGGGTTCTTAATGAAAAACTGTTTTTT.